The rows below give T cell receptor beta chains drawn from one sample of a study of PD-1 blockade in mismatch repair-deficient tumors. The protocol was immunoSEQ multiplex PCR, while the TCRdb copy is restricted to in-frame clones and leaves out a portion. The table includes about 79,000 clones, more than 80% detected once. The starting material was peripheral blood, obtained 44 weeks after starting pembrolizumab. These receptors were taken from an adult with mismatch repair-deficient cancer. CDR3s include the opening cysteine and the closing phenylalanine or tryptophan. A D gene is named only where the DNA matches it firmly. The size of a clone is reported for some rows only, either as once, few or many, or as a class for expanded clones.

NA	TRBV4-3	15	TRBJ2-1	NA	TGCGCCAGCAGCCAGTTGAGAGACAACTACAATGAGCAGTTCTTC	CASSQLRDNYNEQFF
NA	TRBV9	15	TRBJ1-2	NA	TGTGCCAGCAGCGTGGGGGCGGGGGTTTCCTATGGCTACACCTTC	CASSVGAGVSYGYTF
few	TRBV4-1	15	TRBJ1-1	NA	TGCGCCAGCAGCCCATACCAAGGTGGGGACACTGAAGCTTTCTTT	CASSPYQGGDTEAFF
NA	TRBV28	12	TRBJ1-1	NA	TGTGCCAGCAGTCCCCGCTACGAGGCAGCTTTCTTT	CASSPRYEAAFF
NA	TRBV7-3	15	TRBJ2-1	NA	TGTGCCAGCAGCCCGGCTAGAGGGGATAACAATGAGCAGTTCTTC	CASSPARGDNNEQFF
NA	TRBV5-1	16	TRBJ1-1	NA	TGCGCCAGCAGCTTGGGGCCCCATGGGGAAGGAACTGAAGCTTTCTTT	CASSLGPHGEGTEAFF
NA	TRBV7-6	15	TRBJ2-7	NA	TGTGCCAGCAGCTTAGCTTCAGGGCCTGGCTACGAGCAGTACTTC	CASSLASGPGYEQYF
NA	TRBV2	14	TRBJ2-5	TRBD2	TGTGCCAGCAGTACGACTAGCGGGGGAGAGACCCAGTACTTC	CASSTTSGGETQYF
NA	TRBV18	17	TRBJ2-3	NA	TGTGCCAGCTCACCGGTTAGGACTGGATCTAGCACAGATACGCAGTATTTT	CASSPVRTGSSTDTQYF
few	TRBV7-3	14	TRBJ2-2	TRBD1	TGTGCCAGCAGCTATAGACAGGGGGCCGGGGAGCTGTTTTTT	CASSYRQGAGELFF
few	TRBV18	13	TRBJ1-1	NA	TGTGCCAGCTCACCACAGGGGCAGGCTGAAGCTTTCTTT	CASSPQGQAEAFF
NA	TRBV4-2	15	TRBJ2-2	NA	TGTGCCAGCAGCCAAGTAAGTGATGTCACCGGGGAGCTGTTTTTT	CASSQVSDVTGELFF
NA	TRBV19	18	TRBJ1-5	TRBD1	TGTGCCAGTAGTCGGGACAGGGGGCTAGGAGGGTTAGATCAGCCCCAGCATTTT	CASSRDRGLGGLDQPQHF
NA	TRBV30	13	TRBJ1-3	NA	TGTGCCTGGAGTACCGGATTGGGAAACACCATATATTTT	CAWSTGLGNTIYF
NA	TRBV6-5	12	TRBJ1-1	NA	TGTGCCAGCACCAAGGGGAACACTGAAGCTTTCTTT	CASTKGNTEAFF